Following are 29 T cell receptor beta chains from one sample sequenced in a study of regulatory T cells in long-lasting Graves disease. To make TCR beta libraries, researchers used iRepertoire HTBI primers and Arm-PCR of CDR3 regions. TCRdb re-called the multiplex PCR reads with MiXCR, one entry per CDR3 protein. There are more than 300,000 distinct CDR3 sequences in the sample; roughly 15% occur only once, and 20% lies in the top ten. The time point: newly diagnosed GD, antithyroid drugs for less than 3 months. RNA extracted from PBMCs served as the sequencing template. The data were also submitted as part of a second study, on T cells in Graves' hyperthyroidism and ophthalmopathy.

Sequencing was performed on peripheral blood mononuclear cells (PBMCs), taken at new diagnosis, from a patient treated with antithyroid drugs. All receptors derive from a woman between 18 and 30 years old with Graves disease.

This clonotype showed up just a few times. V usage is TRBV14 and J usage is TRBJ2-3; D possibly corresponds to TRBD2 (6 bases). Germline V lookup: CDR1 SGHDN, CDR2 FVKESK. The CDR3 loop spans 16 amino acids. The germline V and J ends were trimmed by 0 bases and 8 bases, with 18 bases remaining between them. CDR3: CASSQDRDWRTGTQYF. The CDR3 DNA sequence: TGTGCCAGCAGCCAAGATAGGGACTGGAGGACGGGTACGCAGTATTTT.

The chain joins TRBV11-2 to TRBJ2-5, with TRBD2 identical over 9 bases. From germline, CDR1 is SGHAT and CDR2 FQNNGV. Trimming cost V 3 bases and J 5 bases; bases outside gene matches: 7. The CDR3 is 15 amino acids. Here the CDR3 reads CASSFHAGGVETQYF. The CDR3 DNA follows: TGTGCCAGCAGCTTTCATGCGGGAGGGGTGGAGACCCAGTACTTC.

At least ten counts were recorded for this clonotype. The V and J genes are TRBV6-2 or TRBV6-3 and TRBJ1-1; no clear D gene. This CDR3 spans 13 amino acids. Trimming took off 6 bases at V and 1 base at J, with 9 bases between the two ends. CDR1 MNHEY and CDR2 SVGEGT come from the germline V gene. The CDR3 region has the DNA TGTGCCAGCAGGGAGGACGGGAACACTGAAGCTTTCTTT. Protein product: CASREDGNTEAFF.

This clonotype was observed many times. The chain combines TRBV2 with TRBJ2-1; D not certain. Germline lookup yields CDR1 SNHLY and CDR2 FYNNEI. The CDR3 runs 12 residues. The ends were cut back, 6 bases at V and 6 bases at J, with 9 bases in the middle. The CDR3 DNA reads TGTGCCAGCAGGGTAGCCAGCAATGAGCAGTTCTTC. This codes for CASRVASNEQFF.

This clonotype was observed many times. The CDR3 DNA sequence: TGCGCCAGCAGCTCGGGACTAGCGGGAACGGCCTACGAGCAGTACTTC. Translated, it gives CASSSGLAGTAYEQYF. The rearrangement links TRBV5-1 to TRBJ2-7; the match to TRBD2 covers 13 bases. V lost 3 bases to trimming and J lost 2 bases; unmatched junction nucleotides: 5. The CDR3 is made up of 16 amino acids. Germline V gene data show CDR1 as SGHRS and CDR2 as YFSETQ.

This clonotype was counted many times. A junction end diverges from the germline sequence, so it may reflect a read error. V and J are TRBV12-3 or TRBV12-4 and TRBJ1-2; D unresolved. The CDR3 runs 12 residues. The CDR3 DNA sequence: TGTGCCAGCAGCTTAGGAGAATATGGCTACACCTTC. As protein: CASSLGEYGYTF.

V and J are TRBV20-1 and TRBJ1-5; the D is unclear. V was trimmed by 1 base and J by 5 bases, leaving 9 bases between them. CDR3 size: 13 residues. Germline V gene sequence: CDR1 DFQATT, CDR2 SNEGSKA (reference sequence). The CDR3 reads CSARVREYQPQHF. In DNA form, the CDR3 reads TGCAGTGCTAGAGTCCGGGAGTATCAGCCCCAGCATTTT.

This clonotype came up a few times. CDR3 amino acids: CASRRISNQPQHF. As DNA, the CDR3 is TGTGCCAGTAGACGGATTAGCAATCAGCCCCAGCATTTT. The chain has TRBV19 and TRBJ1-5; D is unclear. The germline V gene has CDR1 LNHDA and CDR2 SQIVND (reference sequence). V was trimmed by 6 bases and J by 0 bases, leaving 6 bases between them. This CDR3 region has 13 residues.

There are many counts of this clonotype. CDR3 in DNA: TGTGCCAGCAGGACCCTTCGGACTAGCGGGAGTGGGGACACAGATACGCAGTATTTT. It translates to CASRTLRTSGSGDTDTQYF. This chain joins TRBV28 and TRBJ2-3, with 13 bases lining up with TRBD2. Germline values: CDR1 MDHEN, CDR2 SYDVKM. The V and J ends lost 6 bases and 2 bases, in that order; junction bases with no gene match: 14. The CDR3 runs to 19 residues.

This clonotype was counted many times. This chain uses TRBV18 with TRBJ2-5, with D hard to call. The CDR3 spans 12 residues. The germline V and J ends were trimmed by 3 bases and 5 bases, with 7 bases remaining between them. CDR1 and CDR2 (germline): KGHSH, LQKENI. CDR3 DNA: TGTGCCAGCTCACCGGGCCCCGAGACCCAGTACTTC. Translation gives CASSPGPETQYF. Using reference TRBV18 and TRBJ2-5 for the parts outside the CDR3, the full variable domain is NAGVMQNPRHLVRRRGQEARLRCSPMKGHSHVYWYRQLPEEGLKFMVYLQKENIIDESGMPKERFSAEFPKEGPSILRIQQVVRGDSAAYFCASSPGPETQYFGPGTRLLVL.

V and J are TRBV7-9 and TRBJ2-7, with 7 bases that match TRBD1. V trimming: 7 bases; J trimming: 1 base; junction bases outside the gene matches: 7. The CDR3 totals 14 residues. The germline CDR1 and CDR2 sequences are SEHNR and FQNEAQ (reference sequence). This CDR3 reads CASNLDRVSYEQYF. The CDR3 nucleotides read TGTGCCAGCAACCTTGACAGGGTATCCTACGAGCAGTACTTC.

This clonotype was counted a few times. This chain links TRBV27 with TRBJ2-6; the D gene is possibly TRBD2 (5 bases). V was pared by 5 bases and J by 4 bases, with 12 bases between. Germline V gives CDR1 MNHEY, CDR2 SMNVEV (reference sequence). The CDR3 runs to 15 residues. The chain's CDR3 is CASSPGSYGANVLTF. The CDR3 coding sequence is TGTGCCAGCAGTCCGGGATCATACGGGGCCAACGTCCTGACTTTC. Combining the CDR3 with reference TRBV27 and TRBJ2-6 gives the whole variable domain EAQVTQNPRYLITVTGKKLTVTCSQNMNHEYMSWYRQDPGLGLRQIYYSMNVEVTDKGDVPEGYKVSRKEKRNFPLILESPSPNQTSLYFCASSPGSYGANVLTFGAGSRLTVL.

This chain connects TRBV27 to TRBJ2-3; 8 bases align to TRBD1. The DNA end favors TRBJ2-1, so the J call may be wrong. Germline CDR1 reads MNHEY; CDR2 reads SMNVEV (reference sequence). This CDR3 is built from 13 residues. This CDR3 is CASSRAGGSEQFF. CDR3 coding DNA: TGTGCCAGCAGTCGGGCAGGGGGCAGTGAGCAGTTCTTC.

The chain employs TRBV27 and TRBJ1-5; D perhaps matches TRBD1 (5 bases). The germline gives CDR1 MNHEY, CDR2 SMNVEV (reference sequence). Trimming took off 6 bases at V and 11 bases at J, with 20 bases between the two ends. The CDR3 covers 14 residues. CDR3 amino acids: CASSRPGGTLTQHF. In DNA, the CDR3 is TGTGCCAGCAGCCGCCCCGGCGGGACCCTGACCCAGCATTTT.

This clonotype was observed many times. The chain carries TRBV4-1 and TRBJ2-6; D unclear. V lost 0 bases to trimming and J lost 4 bases, with 10 bases between them. This CDR3 has 16 amino acids. The germline gives CDR1 MGHRA, CDR2 YSYEKL. The CDR3 reads CASSQDIGLGANVLTF. The CDR3 bases are TGCGCCAGCAGCCAAGATATAGGGCTCGGGGCCAACGTCCTGACTTTC.

In this sample, this clonotype turned up many times. V is TRBV28 and J is TRBJ1-5, with 8 bases lining up with TRBD1. From germline, CDR1 is MDHEN and CDR2 SYDVKM. V gave up 6 bases and J gave up 6 bases; unmatched junction bases: 10. The CDR3 has 15 amino acids. CDR3 in DNA: TGTGCCAGCAGGTTACTGACAGGGGAGGGTCAGCCCCAGCATTTT. This translates into CASRLLTGEGQPQHF.

V and J are TRBV7-9 and TRBJ1-4; no definite D call. CDR1 is SEHNR, CDR2 FQNEAQ, per germline (reference sequence). V gave up 1 base and J gave up 5 bases, with 17 bases separating them. The CDR3 length is 17 residues. Here the CDR3 reads CASSLGPTGSLNEKLFF. The DNA of the CDR3 is TGTGCCAGCAGCTTAGGCCCTACGGGCAGCTTAAATGAAAAACTGTTTTTT. Full variable domain (missing parts from reference TRBV7-9 and TRBJ1-4): DTGVSQNPRHKITKRGQNVTFRCDPISEHNRLYWYRQTLGQGPEFLTYFQNEAQLEKSRLLSDRFSAERPKGSFSTLEIQRTEQGDSAMYLCASSLGPTGSLNEKLFFGSGTQLSVL.

This clonotype was found a few times. The J gene is TRBJ1-2, the V gene TRBV5-5; D is unresolved. The CDR3 length is 14 residues. The germline V gene encodes CDR1 SGHKS and CDR2 YYEKEE (reference sequence). The V gene lost 0 bases and the J gene lost 4 bases, with 10 bases spanning the gap. This chain's CDR3 is CASSLGRGSYGYTF. CDR3 nucleotide sequence: TGTGCCAGCAGCTTGGGGAGAGGAAGCTATGGCTACACCTTC.

A note on this clonotype: Relative to the germline gene, one junction end is altered; a read error may explain this. The chain joins TRBV11-2 to TRBJ2-7; TRBD1 agrees at 10 bases. The germline gives CDR1 SGHAT, CDR2 FQNNGV. The CDR3 loop spans 13 amino acids. The CDR3 protein is CASSSRDRGEQYF. The CDR3 DNA reads TGCGCCAGCAGCAGCCGGGACAGGGGCGAGCAGTACTTC.

Comment on this clonotype: The junction does not match germline at one end; this may be a read error. V gene TRBV19 combines with J gene TRBJ1-5; TRBD1 matches 8 bases. Germline V lookup: CDR1 LNHDA, CDR2 SQIVND (reference sequence). This CDR3 has 14 residues. CDR3 in DNA: TGTGTCAGTAGCTCAGGGGGCTTGAATCAGCCCCAGCATTTT. Its protein product is CVSSSGGLNQPQHF. The variable domain in full, with the rest retrieved from reference TRBV19 and TRBJ1-5, is DGGITQSPKYLFRKEGQNVTLSCEQNLNHDAMYWYRQDPGQGLRLIYYSQIVNDFQKGDIAEGYSVSREKKESFPLTVTSAQKNPTAFYLCVSSSGGLNQPQHFGDGTRLSIL.

This clonotype was seen many times. The J gene is TRBJ1-2, the V gene TRBV28; weak D call: TRBD1 (5 bases). Germline-derived CDR1 and CDR2 are MDHEN and SYDVKM. The CDR3 runs to 11 residues. The ends were cut back, 3 bases at V and 8 bases at J, with 7 bases in the middle. DNA for the CDR3: TGTGCCAGCAGTTTCCGGGGGGGCTACACCTTC. Amino acid sequence: CASSFRGGYTF.

This clonotype has ten or more counts. The V gene is TRBV7-9, the J gene TRBJ1-6; possible D gene TRBD1, 6 bases. CDR3 length equals 15 residues. The V end lost 5 bases, the J end lost 7 bases, and 15 bases lay between the germline ends. From germline, CDR1 is SEHNR and CDR2 FQNEAQ (reference sequence). The CDR3, as DNA: TGTGCCAGCAGCCCAGATACAGGGACCAATTCACCCCTCCACTTT. It specifies CASSPDTGTNSPLHF. Full variable domain (outside the CDR3, taken from reference TRBV7-9 and TRBJ1-6): DTGVSQNPRHKITKRGQNVTFRCDPISEHNRLYWYRQTLGQGPEFLTYFQNEAQLEKSRLLSDRFSAERPKGSFSTLEIQRTEQGDSAMYLCASSPDTGTNSPLHFGNGTRLTVT.

The CDR3 spells CASSQGFGTGYTF. Here the CDR3 DNA reads TGTGCCAGCAGCCAAGGTTTCGGGACCGGCTACACCTTC. The chain combines TRBV14 with TRBJ1-2; D may be TRBD1 (5 bases). Germline CDR1 and CDR2: SGHDN and FVKESK. The CDR3 is 13 residues long. V lost 1 base, J lost 8 bases, and 11 bases lay in between.

The chain uses TRBV19 and TRBJ1-1, with TRBD1 matching 8 bases. Germline-derived CDR1 and CDR2 are LNHDA and SQIVND (reference sequence). The CDR3 is made up of 14 amino acids. The ends lost 6 bases at V and 1 base at J; junction bases unmatched: 4. For the CDR3, the DNA is TGTGCCAGTAGAGTGACAGGGGCGAACACTGAAGCTTTCTTT. This codes for CASRVTGANTEAFF.

As for this clonotype: Being one base from a much bigger clone, this may be a read error. V gene TRBV6-1 combines with J gene TRBJ2-1, with D possibly matching TRBD2 (6 bases). The CDR3 runs 13 residues. Germline V gene data show CDR1 as MNHNS and CDR2 as SASEGT. This CDR3 reads CASRPSVYSEQFF. The CDR3 DNA reads TGTGCCAGCAGACCTAGCGTCTACAGTGAGCAGTTCTTC.

V gene TRBV20-1 combines with J gene TRBJ2-7; 13 positions match TRBD2. Trimming at V came to 2 bases and at J to 0 bases, leaving 7 bases not matched to a gene. This CDR3 is built from 17 residues. CDR1 DFQATT and CDR2 SNEGSKA come from the germline V gene (reference sequence). The CDR3 protein is CSARPGTSGKFSYEQYF. The CDR3 region has the DNA TGCAGTGCTAGACCCGGGACTAGCGGGAAATTCTCCTACGAGCAGTACTTC.

This clonotype was detected many times. V is TRBV11-2 and J is TRBJ2-5; 13 bases map to TRBD2. V gave up 5 bases and J gave up 4 bases; unmatched junction bases: 7. Germline V gives CDR1 SGHAT, CDR2 FQNNGV. There are 16 residues in the CDR3. CDR3: CASSPILAGGPETQYF. The CDR3 nucleotides read TGTGCCAGCAGCCCCATACTAGCGGGAGGGCCAGAGACCCAGTACTTC. Full variable domain (remainder filled in from reference TRBV11-2 and TRBJ2-5): EAGVAQSPRYKIIEKRQSVAFWCNPISGHATLYWYQQILGQGPKLLIQFQNNGVVDDSQLPKDRFSAERLKGVDSTLKIQPAKLEDSAVYLCASSPILAGGPETQYFGPGTRLLVL.

A single count supports this clonotype. Without the conserved terminal phenylalanine or tryptophan, this CDR3 likely stems from a read error. The DNA is left out, because the CDR3 cannot be placed on it with certainty; the CDR3 is given as TCRdb lists it. This chain joins TRBV3-1 and TRBJ2-5; the table calls TRBD2, which could not be checked here. The CDR3 region is 13 residues in length, termini included. Germline V gives CDR1 LGHDT, CDR2 YNNKEL (reference sequence). The CDR3 reads CASSPEAGPSEYL.

This clonotype came up many times. The V call is TRBV6-2 or TRBV6-3, the J call TRBJ2-3; D remains unclear. CDR1 MNHEY and CDR2 SVGEGT come from the germline V gene. The CDR3 runs to 17 residues. V was clipped by 0 bases and J by 0 bases, with 13 bases between them. Written as DNA, the CDR3 is TGTGCCAGCAGTTACTCTTCCATTGGCCGAAGCACAGATACGCAGTATTTT. This gives the protein CASSYSSIGRSTDTQYF.